This T cell receptor (beta chain) appears in the sequencing data of a study of PD-L1 blockade in urothelial cancer. Study overall: Analyses used blood from 3 weeks (second dose) and 6 weeks after treatment start.

The ends were cut back, 6 bases at V and 0 bases at J, with 10 bases in the middle. The CDR3 is 14 amino acids. Germline V gene sequence: CDR1 SGHNT, CDR2 YYREEE (reference sequence). Data came from immunoSEQ multiplex PCR; TCRdb stores just in-frame clones and leaves some out. The sample contains 56,000 or so clones, about 82% of which appear only once. The sequence was obtained from a man aged 50-59 years with urothelial cancer. The sample in question was PBMCs, obtained around atezolizumab (anti-PD-L1) treatment. The chain carries TRBV5-4 and TRBJ1-3; D is uncertain. CDR3 sequence: CASTLGVSGNTIYF. The CDR3 region has the DNA TGTGCCAGCACCCTCGGGGTCTCTGGAAACACCATATATTTT. The full variable domain, in which reference TRBV5-4 and TRBJ1-3 provide the parts outside the CDR3, is ETGVTQSPTHLIKTRGQQVTLRCSSQSGHNTVSWYQQALGQGPQFIFQYYREEENGRGNFPPRFSGLQFPNYSSELNVNALELDDSALYLCASTLGVSGNTIYFGEGSWLTVV.